Listed here are 20 T cell receptor beta chains from one sample, sequenced in a study of identical twins. TCRdb reprocessed the 5' RACE reads via MiXCR and lists one record per CDR3 protein. Counted here are around 250,000 distinct CDR3 sequences, approximately 12% occurring once; the ten biggest clones make up roughly 3.7%. These same data were also listed under a study on yellow fever vaccine responses in identical twins.

Sequencing was carried out using memory (CD45RO+) T cells sorted from blood. These receptors were taken from a woman aged 18-30 years in good health.

CDR3 nucleotide sequence: TGTGCCAGCAGCTTATCACTAGCGGAGAACAATGAGCAGTTCTTC. This codes for CASSLSLAENNEQFF. V usage is TRBV7-8 and J usage is TRBJ2-1, with TRBD2 matching over 8 bases. The CDR3 is made up of 15 amino acids. Germline lookup yields CDR1 SGHVS and CDR2 FQNEAQ. The V gene end was trimmed by 2 bases and the J gene end by 5 bases; junction bases not matched to a gene: 5. The full variable domain, in which reference TRBV7-8 and TRBJ2-1 provide the parts outside the CDR3, is GAGVSQSPRYKVAKRGQDVALRCDPISGHVSLFWYQQALGQGPEFLTYFQNEAQLDKSGLPSDRFFAERPEGSVSTLKIQRTQQEDSAVYLCASSLSLAENNEQFFGPGTRLTVL.

This clonotype was seen repeatedly, ten times or more. V is TRBV3-1 and J is TRBJ2-7, with 9 bases identical to TRBD2. The CDR3 runs to 14 residues. Trimming cost V 4 bases and J 3 bases; bases outside gene matches: 4. Germline V gene lookup returns CDR1 LGHDT and CDR2 YNNKEL (reference sequence). This chain's CDR3 is CASSRGGGVYEQYF. The CDR3 coding sequence is TGTGCCAGCAGCCGCGGCGGGGGGGTCTACGAGCAGTACTTC.

This clonotype has at least ten counts. V is TRBV27 and J is TRBJ1-6, with 9 bases identical to TRBD1. With V trimmed by 8 bases and J by 10 bases, 9 bases remained unmatched. The CDR3 runs to 14 residues. CDR1 and CDR2 from the germline V gene are MNHEY and SMNVEV (reference sequence). The CDR3 reads CASGLQGALSPLHF. The CDR3 region has the DNA TGTGCCAGCGGGTTACAGGGGGCTTTATCACCCCTCCACTTT.

V usage is TRBV20-1 and J usage is TRBJ2-3; 7 nucleotides line up with TRBD2. The CDR3 runs to 14 residues. Per the germline V gene, CDR1 is DFQATT and CDR2 is SNEGSKA (reference sequence). The trim removed 6 bases at V and 4 bases at J, leaving 10 bases unmatched. The CDR3 protein is CSAPIGGGADTQYF. The CDR3 coding sequence is TGCAGTGCCCCGATTGGCGGGGGAGCAGATACGCAGTATTTT.

This CDR3 reads CASSLVLAGGANTGELFF. CDR3 coding DNA: TGTGCCAGCAGCTTAGTATTAGCGGGGGGGGCGAACACCGGGGAGCTGTTTTTT. The V and J genes are TRBV11-2 and TRBJ2-2; 11 bases are a match to TRBD2. This CDR3 has 18 amino acids. Germline assignment: CDR1 SGHAT and CDR2 FQNNGV. J gave up 0 bases and V 1 base, and 4 bases lay outside the gene matches.

The chain couples TRBV9 to TRBJ2-7; tentatively, D is TRBD1 or TRBD2 (5 bases each). Per the germline V gene, CDR1 is SGDLS and CDR2 is YYNGEE. This CDR3 contains 16 residues. Trimming shortened V by 0 bases and J by 2 bases, and 15 bases separated the two germline ends. This chain's CDR3 is CASSVGPGLGAYEQYF. In DNA form, the CDR3 reads TGTGCCAGCAGCGTAGGTCCGGGCTTGGGGGCCTACGAGCAGTACTTC.

This clonotype was observed at least ten times. The chain carries TRBV5-1 and TRBJ2-3; D gene uncertain. CDR1 is SGHRS and CDR2 is YFSETQ in the germline V gene. V lost 4 bases to trimming and J lost 3 bases, with 21 bases between them. CDR3 length: 17 residues. The CDR3 nucleotides are TGCGCCAGCAGCCTTGGAGTGGCAAAGGCAGCAACAGATACGCAGTATTTT. Translating gives CASSLGVAKAATDTQYF. Variable domain in full (rest from reference TRBV5-1 and TRBJ2-3): KAGVTQTPRYLIKTRGQQVTLSCSPISGHRSVSWYQQTPGQGLQFLFEYFSETQRNKGNFPGRFSGRQFSNSRSEMNVSTLELGDSALYLCASSLGVAKAATDTQYFGPGTRLTVL.

There are a few counts of this clonotype. V gene TRBV11-2 combines with J gene TRBJ2-2; maybe TRBD2 (6 bases). The CDR3 has 16 residues. Germline V gene sequence: CDR1 SGHAT, CDR2 FQNNGV. V was pared by 3 bases and J by 6 bases, with 17 bases between. CDR3 coding DNA: TGTGCCAGCAGCTTGGAAAGGTGGAGGGCCTCCGGGGAGCTGTTTTTT. It yields the protein CASSLERWRASGELFF.

V is TRBV7-9 and J is TRBJ1-1; the D is unclear. The CDR3 covers 14 residues. V was cut by 3 bases and J by 5 bases, with 13 bases left in between. Looked up from germline, CDR1 is SEHNR and CDR2 is FQNEAQ (reference sequence). In nucleotides, the CDR3 is TGTGCCAGCAGCTTTAAGGACGCGGGGACTGAAGCTTTCTTT. It encodes CASSFKDAGTEAFF.

The V and J genes are TRBV19 and TRBJ2-1; 7 positions agree with TRBD1. Germline CDR1 is LNHDA and CDR2 is SQIVND (reference sequence). J lost 2 bases, V lost 6 bases, and 7 bases had no gene match. This CDR3 contains 15 residues. The CDR3 bases are TGTGCCAGTAGGATAAACAGGGGCGCCTACAATGAGCAGTTCTTC. It codes for CASRINRGAYNEQFF.

This clonotype came up many times. The chain uses TRBV5-6 and TRBJ2-7; D is unclear. Trimming shortened V by 7 bases and J by 2 bases, and 19 bases separated the two germline ends. Germline V gene sequence: CDR1 SGHDT, CDR2 YYEEEE. This CDR3 is built from 15 residues. CDR3 nucleotide sequence: TGTGCCAGCGGCCGAGGATGGGGTCTTACCTACGAGCAGTACTTC. Protein: CASGRGWGLTYEQYF.

This clonotype appeared many times. The V gene is TRBV7-9, the J gene TRBJ2-5, with 7 bases fitting TRBD1. Germline CDR1 and CDR2: SEHNR and FQNEAQ (reference sequence). V shed 5 bases, J shed 1 base, and the junction held 4 bases outside the gene matches. The CDR3 covers 14 residues. The CDR3, as DNA: TGTGCCAGCAGCAACCGGGACAGCCAAGAGACCCAGTACTTC. Translating it yields CASSNRDSQETQYF.

The CDR3 here is CASSSAGTFTDTQYF. In nucleotides, the CDR3 is TGTGCCAGCAGTTCAGCCGGAACCTTCACAGATACGCAGTATTTT. This rearrangement joins TRBV27 to TRBJ2-3; unclear D gene. Trimming removed 4 bases from V and 2 bases from J, with 13 bases in between. The CDR3 spans 15 residues. Germline lookup yields CDR1 MNHEY and CDR2 SMNVEV (reference sequence).

The chain uses TRBV20-1 and TRBJ2-1; possible D gene TRBD2, 5 bases. In germline, CDR1 is DFQATT, CDR2 SNEGSKA (reference sequence). CDR3 size: 12 residues. V lost 6 bases and J lost 2, with 8 bases in between. CDR3 coding DNA: TGCAGTGCCCCCGGGGCCTACAATGAGCAGTTCTTC. Translating it yields CSAPGAYNEQFF.

This clonotype has a count of ten or more. The V and J genes are TRBV28 and TRBJ2-1, with 7 bases fitting TRBD2. In germline, CDR1 is MDHEN, CDR2 SYDVKM. CDR3 size: 17 residues. The V segment lost 6 bases and the J segment 7 bases; nucleotides outside the gene matches: 18. CDR3: CASRPGGRKAGLNEQFF. As DNA, the CDR3 is TGTGCCAGCAGACCGGGCGGGAGAAAGGCCGGTTTGAATGAGCAGTTCTTC. The full variable domain, completed using reference TRBV28 and TRBJ2-1, is DVKVTQSSRYLVKRTGEKVFLECVQDMDHENMFWYRQDPGLGLRLIYFSYDVKMKEKGDIPEGYSVSREKKERFSLILESASTNQTSMYLCASRPGGRKAGLNEQFFGPGTRLTVL.

This clonotype was counted a few times. This rearrangement joins TRBV20-1 to TRBJ2-7; 7 positions match TRBD1. The J segment lost 6 bases and the V segment lost 1 base, leaving 3 bases of the junction unmatched. The CDR3 is 12 amino acids. Germline assignment: CDR1 DFQATT and CDR2 SNEGSKA (reference sequence). The CDR3 is CSARGDRVEQYF. The CDR3 DNA is TGCAGTGCTAGAGGCGACAGGGTCGAGCAGTACTTC.

This clonotype was picked up many times. This chain joins TRBV27 and TRBJ2-2; the match to TRBD1 covers 9 bases. The CDR3 has 14 amino acids. J gave up 7 bases and V 8 bases, and 8 bases lay outside the gene matches. Germline V CDR1 and CDR2: MNHEY, SMNVEV (reference sequence). DNA for the CDR3: TGTGCCAGCCGAACAGGGGGCTTTGTCGGGGAGCTGTTTTTT. Translation: CASRTGGFVGELFF.

This clonotype has just a few counts. This chain joins TRBV20-1 and TRBJ2-3; TRBD2 matches at 14 bases. Trimming removed 1 base from V and 4 bases from J; junction bases left unmatched: 4. The CDR3 totals 16 residues. In germline, CDR1 is DFQATT, CDR2 SNEGSKA (reference sequence). Here the CDR3 reads CSARARTSGRSDTQYF. In DNA, the CDR3 is TGCAGTGCTAGAGCGAGGACTAGCGGGAGGTCAGATACGCAGTATTTT.

The chain joins TRBV4-3 to TRBJ2-6; unclear D gene. The germline CDR1 and CDR2 sequences are LGHNA and YSLEER. The germline V and J ends were trimmed by 1 base and 0 bases, with 7 bases remaining between them. CDR3 length equals 16 residues. This CDR3 reads CASSQGRISGANVLTF. The CDR3, as DNA: TGCGCCAGCAGCCAAGGACGCATCTCTGGGGCCAACGTCCTGACTTTC.

The chain has TRBV6-5 and TRBJ2-5; D perhaps matches TRBD2 (5 bases). Germline V gives CDR1 MNHEY, CDR2 SVGAGI. Trimming removed 2 bases from V and 5 bases from J, with 12 bases in between. The CDR3 runs to 14 residues. The CDR3 DNA reads as TGTGCCAGCAGTTACGGTCTAGCCGCGGAGACCCAGTACTTC. Its protein product is CASSYGLAAETQYF.